These 26 T cell receptor beta chains share one sample of origin, sequenced in a study of cytomegalovirus exposure and HLA in healthy donors. The PCR was carried out with 60 Vbeta primers and 13 Jbeta primers. The data were produced by immunoSEQ multiplex PCR, yet TCRdb's version contains in-frame clones alone and is incomplete. The sample holds over 150,000 clones, 75% to 85% seen once. Specimen: PBMCs. These receptors all come from a man aged 45-60 years in good health and CMV-seropositive.

This clone was observed once. This chain connects TRBV28 to TRBJ2-5; D is possibly TRBD2 (6 bases). CDR1 and CDR2 from the germline V gene are MDHEN and SYDVKM. Deletions cut 2 bases from V and 5 bases from J, with 15 bases between. This CDR3 has 15 residues. As DNA, the CDR3 is TGTGCCAGCAGTTTACCCCAAGGAGGGACCGAGACCCAGTACTTC. Translating it yields CASSLPQGGTETQYF.

This sequence joins TRBV7-9 and TRBJ2-1; 14 bases align to TRBD2. Germline V gene lookup returns CDR1 SEHNR and CDR2 FQNEAQ (reference sequence). This CDR3 comprises 18 residues. Trimming removed 4 bases from V and 8 bases from J; junction bases left unmatched: 13. The CDR3 bases are TGTGCCAGCAGCTCTAGTGACGGACTAGCGGGGGGTCGGGATGAGCAGTTCTTC. It specifies CASSSSDGLAGGRDEQFF.

The V gene is TRBV28, the J gene TRBJ1-4, with unresolved D. Between the trimmed V and J ends, which lost 0 bases and 8 bases, there was a span of 19 bases. The CDR3 is 17 amino acids. Germline lookup yields CDR1 MDHEN and CDR2 SYDVKM. CDR3 in DNA: TGTGCCAGCAGTTTATGGGGTACCCGGGGAGGTCGGGAAAAACTGTTTTTT. Protein: CASSLWGTRGGREKLFF. Looking up the rest from reference TRBV28 and TRBJ1-4 gives the full variable domain: DVKVTQSSRYLVKRTGEKVFLECVQDMDHENMFWYRQDPGLGLRLIYFSYDVKMKEKGDIPEGYSVSREKKERFSLILESASTNQTSMYLCASSLWGTRGGREKLFFGSGTQLSVL.

This clone was counted between two and nine times. The CDR3 protein is CASSPFGGAGTDTQYF. DNA for the CDR3: TGTGCCAGCTCACCATTTGGGGGGGCGGGCACAGATACGCAGTATTTT. The chain has TRBV18 and TRBJ2-3; perhaps TRBD2 as D (7 bases). V lost 2 bases and J 1 base, leaving 13 bases between the germline ends. The length of the CDR3 is 16 residues. Germline loops: CDR1 KGHSH, CDR2 LQKENI.

This clone came up a few times. The chain couples TRBV5-1 to TRBJ1-5; perhaps TRBD1 as D (6 bases). Germline CDR1 and CDR2: SGHRS and YFSETQ. This CDR3 contains 14 residues. V lost 4 bases and J 3 bases, leaving 11 bases between the germline ends. The CDR3 DNA follows: TGCGCCAGCAGCCCGGACAGACCCAATCAGCCCCAGCATTTT. Protein: CASSPDRPNQPQHF.

This chain connects TRBV6-5 to TRBJ2-1; 7 nucleotides match TRBD1. V shed 8 bases and J 2 bases; nucleotides not matched to a gene: 9. Germline CDR1 and CDR2: MNHEY and SVGAGI. There are 15 residues in the CDR3. Here the CDR3 DNA reads TGTGCCAGCGTCCGAGACAGGGTGCCCTACAATGAGCAGTTCTTC. This sequence encodes CASVRDRVPYNEQFF.

Points on this clone: A junction boundary mismatches the germline segment, possibly from a read error. This rearrangement joins TRBV5-6 to TRBJ2-6, with a weak D call TRBD1 (5 bases). This CDR3 spans 17 amino acids. Germline-derived CDR1 and CDR2 are SGHDT and YYEEEE. The CDR3, as DNA: TGTGCCAGCAGCTTGGCCGGAAGAAGCTCTGGGGCCAACGGCCTGACTTTC. It yields the protein CASSLAGRSSGANGLTF.

This clone was counted between two and nine times. The chain has TRBV6-5 and TRBJ2-7; 10 positions match TRBD1. CDR3 length: 15 amino acids. Trimming at V came to 3 bases and at J to 2 bases, leaving 4 bases not matched to a gene. The germline V gene encodes CDR1 MNHEY and CDR2 SVGAGI. This CDR3 reads CASSYGTGAPYEQYF. CDR3 in DNA: TGTGCCAGCAGTTATGGGACAGGGGCGCCCTACGAGCAGTACTTC.

The J gene is TRBJ1-5, the V gene TRBV10-3; no clear D. Per the germline V gene, CDR1 is ENHRY and CDR2 is SYGVKD. The CDR3 totals 13 residues. Trimming removed 4 bases from V and 4 bases from J, with 8 bases in between. The CDR3 DNA is TGTGCCATCAGTGGTGAAACTAATCAGCCCCAGCATTTT. The encoded protein is CAISGETNQPQHF.

The DNA for the CDR3 is TGTGCCAGCAGTCTGAGGGGGCGGGCGGACGAAAAACTGTTTTTT. Protein: CASSLRGRADEKLFF. The chain links TRBV6-6 to TRBJ1-4, with 7 nucleotides matching TRBD1. Germline V lookup: CDR1 MNHNY, CDR2 SVGAGI (reference sequence). The V segment lost 5 bases and the J segment 8 bases; nucleotides outside the gene matches: 11. The CDR3 contains 15 residues.

The V and J genes are TRBV5-1 and TRBJ2-2, with a tentative D call TRBD1 (6 bases). V lost 4 bases and J 4 bases, leaving 20 bases between the germline ends. From germline, CDR1 is SGHRS and CDR2 YFSETQ. The CDR3 length is 17 residues. CDR3 bases: TGCGCCAGCAGCCAGGGGACCAAAGGGATGGGCACCGGGGAGCTGTTTTTT. Translated, it gives CASSQGTKGMGTGELFF.

The chain links TRBV9 to TRBJ2-5, with D maybe TRBD2 (5 bases). Germline CDR1 reads SGDLS; CDR2 reads YYNGEE. This CDR3 comprises 16 residues. The V gene lost 3 bases and the J gene lost 1 base, with 16 bases spanning the gap. The CDR3 is CASSASLWSGQETQYF. CDR3 nucleotides: TGTGCCAGCAGCGCCAGCCTGTGGAGCGGCCAAGAGACCCAGTACTTC.

The chain employs TRBV5-5 and TRBJ2-1; D is possibly TRBD2 (7 bases). The CDR3 is 14 residues long. V gave up 5 bases and J gave up 6 bases, with 15 bases separating them. Germline CDR1 SGHKS, CDR2 YYEKEE (reference sequence). The CDR3 bases are TGTGCCAGCAGTACTCTAGGGGGGGCCAATGAGCAGTTCTTC. Amino acids: CASSTLGGANEQFF.

The DNA of the CDR3 is TGTGCCAGCTCAAAATCAGGGTCTGGGGCCAACGTCCTGACTTTC. It codes for CASSKSGSGANVLTF. V is TRBV18 and J is TRBJ2-6; D perhaps matches TRBD1 (5 bases). The length of the CDR3 is 15 residues. Between the trimmed V and J ends, which lost 5 bases and 1 base, there was a span of 9 bases. In germline, CDR1 is KGHSH, CDR2 LQKENI.

The rearrangement links TRBV7-6 to TRBJ1-1, with TRBD1 as a possible D gene (5 bases). CDR1 is SGHVS, CDR2 FNYEAQ, per germline. This CDR3 has 14 amino acids. V was pared by 1 base and J by 3 bases, with 9 bases between. For the CDR3, the DNA is TGTGCCAGCAGCTTAGGGGAAGGGGACACTGAAGCTTTCTTT. This sequence encodes CASSLGEGDTEAFF.

The chain combines TRBV5-4 with TRBJ2-7, with 8 positions matching TRBD2. The germline CDR1 and CDR2 sequences are SGHNT and YYREEE (reference sequence). The CDR3 has 15 residues. V lost 0 bases to trimming and J lost 1 base; unmatched junction nucleotides: 3. CDR3 sequence: CASSLAAGGSYEQYF. DNA for the CDR3: TGTGCCAGCAGCTTGGCGGCGGGAGGTTCCTACGAGCAGTACTTC.

The chain has TRBV5-6 and TRBJ1-1, with D possibly matching TRBD1 (6 bases). V was clipped by 4 bases and J by 1 base, with 20 bases between them. CDR1 SGHDT and CDR2 YYEEEE come from the germline V gene. The CDR3 loop spans 17 amino acids. This CDR3 is CASSPGGGALSNTEAFF. CDR3 in DNA: TGTGCCAGCAGCCCCGGTGGGGGGGCGTTATCGAACACTGAAGCTTTCTTT.

V usage is TRBV4-3 and J usage is TRBJ2-7; a possible D gene is TRBD2 (5 bases). Between the trimmed V and J ends, which lost 4 bases and 3 bases, there was a span of 16 bases. The germline gives CDR1 LGHNA, CDR2 YSLEER. The CDR3 has 15 amino acids. This CDR3 reads CASSLEPGRLYEQYF. CDR3 nucleotide sequence: TGCGCCAGCAGCCTCGAGCCGGGAAGGCTCTACGAGCAGTACTTC.

The rearrangement uses TRBV29-1 and TRBJ1-2; TRBD1 matches 8 bases. The ends lost 4 bases at V and 2 bases at J; junction bases unmatched: 3. The CDR3 is 13 amino acids. CDR1 is SQVTM and CDR2 is ANQGSEA in the germline V gene. The CDR3 DNA reads TGCAGCGTTGCCCAGGGGGCGAACTATGGCTACACCTTC. Translation gives CSVAQGANYGYTF. The full variable domain, its missing parts supplied by reference TRBV29-1 and TRBJ1-2, is SAVISQKPSRDICQRGTSLTIQCQVDSQVTMMFWYRQQPGQSLTLIATANQGSEATYESGFVIDKFPISRPNLTFSTLTVSNMSPEDSSIYLCSVAQGANYGYTFGSGTRLTVV.

The chain has TRBV30 and TRBJ2-1; 7 positions agree with TRBD1. Per germline, CDR1 GTSNPN and CDR2 SVGIG (reference sequence). CDR3 size: 12 residues. V trimming: 4 bases; J trimming: 7 bases; junction bases outside the gene matches: 4. The CDR3 is CAWTGGGNEQFF. The CDR3 nucleotides read TGTGCCTGGACAGGGGGTGGGAATGAGCAGTTCTTC.

This chain joins TRBV13 and TRBJ2-7; 7 positions agree with TRBD1. The junction had 4 bases not matched to a gene; V was cut back by 2 bases and J by 3 bases. The CDR3 contains 14 residues. Per germline, CDR1 PRHDT and CDR2 FYEKMQ (reference sequence). Here the CDR3 DNA reads TGTGCCAGCAGCTTACGGGACAGATACTACGAGCAGTACTTC. Amino acid sequence: CASSLRDRYYEQYF.

The rearrangement joins TRBV14 to TRBJ2-5; 7 positions match TRBD1. Germline loops: CDR1 SGHDN, CDR2 FVKESK. V gave up 4 bases and J gave up 2 bases; unmatched junction bases: 1. CDR3 length: 13 amino acids. The CDR3 DNA is TGTGCCAGCAGCCCGGGACAGCAAGAGACCCAGTACTTC. It yields the protein CASSPGQQETQYF.

CDR3 region: CASSTQVGGTPYEQYF. CDR3 DNA: TGTGCCAGCAGTACCCAAGTTGGCGGGACTCCTTACGAGCAGTACTTC. V usage is TRBV6-6 and J usage is TRBJ2-7; maybe TRBD2 (6 bases). Germline-derived CDR1 and CDR2 are MNHNY and SVGAGI (reference sequence). This CDR3 is built from 16 residues. Trimming pared 5 bases from V and 4 bases from J, leaving 21 bases between.

The chain has TRBV6-6 and TRBJ1-3; D is ambiguous. The V and J ends lost 8 bases and 2 bases respectively, with 16 bases between them. This CDR3 is built from 15 residues. CDR1 is MNHNY, CDR2 SVGAGI, per germline (reference sequence). The CDR3, as DNA: TGTGCCAGCTCCCTAGGAGGGTTGACTGGAAACACCATATATTTT. Amino acid sequence: CASSLGGLTGNTIYF.

This chain links TRBV4-3 with TRBJ2-3; 7 nucleotides agree with TRBD2. V gave up 0 bases and J gave up 2 bases; unmatched junction bases: 14. The CDR3 consists of 19 residues. Germline V CDR1 and CDR2: LGHNA, YSLEER. This CDR3 reads CASSQESPGPSGTTDTQYF. The CDR3 DNA follows: TGCGCCAGCAGCCAAGAGTCCCCGGGTCCTAGCGGAACCACAGATACGCAGTATTTT.

The chain carries TRBV4-2 and TRBJ1-4; 7 bases are shared with TRBD1. The CDR3 totals 17 residues. In germline, CDR1 is LGHNA, CDR2 YNFKEQ. The junction had 8 bases not matched to a gene; V was cut back by 1 base and J by 3 bases. This CDR3 reads CASSQATGAGPNEKLFF. The CDR3 DNA reads TGTGCCAGCAGCCAAGCCACAGGGGCGGGCCCTAATGAAAAACTGTTTTTT.